This TCR beta chain was profiled in a study of blood T cell repertoires in COVID-19. At the level of the study: Acute-phase and convalescent COVID-19 samples originated in the United States, Italy and Spain.

In the authors' workflow: Quantification of nucleated cells was approximated via reference gene primer amplification. Sequenced by immunoSEQ multiplex PCR; TCRdb stores in-frame clones only, minus some. V, J and clone size reflect that table, while D and trimming were determined from the DNA. The data contain fewer than 350,000 clones, 70% to 90% of them seen just once; the ten biggest clones take up under 2.5%. This clone was picked up one time. The CDR3 totals 13 residues. The germline V gene encodes CDR1 KGHSH and CDR2 LQKENI. The germline V and J ends were trimmed by 5 bases and 4 bases, with 9 bases remaining between them. Two negative PCRs, clearance, or symptom resolution were required of recovered Cohort 3 donors.

Material: PBMCs or T cells enriched from blood (not recorded which). V is TRBV18 and J is TRBJ1-5; no definite D call. The TCR comes from a young man who had recovered from COVID-19. The CDR3: CASSGQLNQPQHF. The CDR3 DNA sequence: TGTGCCAGCTCAGGGCAGTTAAATCAGCCCCAGCATTTT.